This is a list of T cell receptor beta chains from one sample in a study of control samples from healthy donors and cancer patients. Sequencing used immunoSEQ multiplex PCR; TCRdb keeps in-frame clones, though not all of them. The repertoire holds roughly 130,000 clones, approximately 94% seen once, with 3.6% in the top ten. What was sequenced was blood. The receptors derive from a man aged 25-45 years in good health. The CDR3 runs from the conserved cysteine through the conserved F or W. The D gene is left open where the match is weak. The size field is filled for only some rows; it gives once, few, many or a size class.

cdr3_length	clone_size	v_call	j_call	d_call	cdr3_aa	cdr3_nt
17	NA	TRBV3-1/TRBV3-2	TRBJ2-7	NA	CASSQSFMRTNLNEQYF	TGTGCCAGCAGCCAATCTTTCATGCGGACCAACCTTAACGAGCAGTACTTC
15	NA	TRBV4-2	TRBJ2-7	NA	CASSQVTSGIYEQYF	TGTGCCAGCAGCCAAGTTACGAGCGGAATCTACGAGCAGTACTTC
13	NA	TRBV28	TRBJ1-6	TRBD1	CASSYRGGSPLHF	TGTGCCAGCAGCTACAGGGGAGGATCACCCCTCCACTTT
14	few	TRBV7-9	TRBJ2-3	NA	CASSPTIVTDTQYF	TGTGCCAGCAGCCCTACGATTGTCACAGATACGCAGTATTTT
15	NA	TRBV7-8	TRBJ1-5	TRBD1	CASSSQGVRNQPQHF	TGTGCCAGCAGCTCACAGGGGGTAAGGAATCAGCCCCAGCATTTT
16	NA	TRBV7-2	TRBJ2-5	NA	CASSLGFRPAEETQYF	TGTGCCAGCAGCTTAGGGTTTAGGCCAGCAGAAGAGACCCAGTACTTC
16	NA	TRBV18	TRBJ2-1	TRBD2	CASSPVWGGSYNEQFF	TGTGCCAGCTCACCAGTTTGGGGGGGGTCCTACAATGAGCAGTTCTTC
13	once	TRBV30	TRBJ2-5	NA	CAWSGGLQETQYF	TGTGCCTGGAGTGGCGGACTACAAGAGACCCAGTACTTC
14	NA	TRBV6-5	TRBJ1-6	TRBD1	CASSWDRGNSPLHF	TGTGCCAGCAGTTGGGACAGGGGGAATTCACCCCTCCACTTT
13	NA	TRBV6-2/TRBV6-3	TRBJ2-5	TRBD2	CASSRGGAETQYF	TGTGCCAGCAGCCGCGGGGGGGCAGAGACCCAGTACTTC
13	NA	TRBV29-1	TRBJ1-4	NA	CSVPGVTNEKLFF	TGCAGCGTTCCGGGTGTCACTAATGAAAAACTGTTTTTT
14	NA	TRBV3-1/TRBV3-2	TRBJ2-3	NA	CASSPTGRADTQYF	TGTGCCAGCAGCCCGACAGGTAGAGCAGATACGCAGTATTTT
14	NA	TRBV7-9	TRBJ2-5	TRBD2	CASSLGLAKETQYF	TGTGCCAGCAGCTTAGGACTAGCTAAAGAGACCCAGTACTTC
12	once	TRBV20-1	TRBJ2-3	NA	CSASLNTDTQYF	TGCAGTGCTAGTCTAAACACAGATACGCAGTATTTT
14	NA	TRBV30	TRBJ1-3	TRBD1	CAWSLGTAGNTIYF	TGTGCCTGGAGTTTGGGGACAGCTGGAAACACCATATATTTT
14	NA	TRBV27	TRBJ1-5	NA	CASSLLDSNQPQHF	TGTGCCAGCAGTTTATTGGATAGCAATCAGCCCCAGCATTTT
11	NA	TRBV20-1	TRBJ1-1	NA	CSAKVDLVAFF	TGCAGTGCTAAGGTAGATCTTGTGGCTTTCTTT
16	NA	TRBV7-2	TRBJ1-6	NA	CASSPQGYFGNSPLHF	TGTGCCAGCAGCCCACAGGGTTACTTCGGAAATTCACCCCTCCACTTT
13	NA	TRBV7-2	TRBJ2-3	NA	CASSDPSTDTQYF	TGTGCCAGCAGCGACCCTAGCACAGATACGCAGTATTTT
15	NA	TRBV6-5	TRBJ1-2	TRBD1	CASGRTGGGFYGYTF	TGTGCCAGCGGCCGAACAGGGGGCGGGTTCTATGGCTACACCTTC
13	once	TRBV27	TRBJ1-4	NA	CASSHRVGEKLFF	TGTGCCAGCAGTCACAGGGTTGGGGAAAAACTGTTTTTT
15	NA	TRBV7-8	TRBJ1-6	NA	CASSSITGWDSPLHF	TGTGCCAGCAGCTCCATTACAGGGTGGGATTCACCCCTCCACTTT
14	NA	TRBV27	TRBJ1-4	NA	CASTTRGGGEKLFF	TGTGCCAGCACCACACGAGGGGGTGGAGAAAAACTGTTTTTT
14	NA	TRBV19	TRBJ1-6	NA	CASSARQMESPLHF	TGTGCCAGTAGTGCCCGCCAGATGGAATCACCCCTCCACTTT
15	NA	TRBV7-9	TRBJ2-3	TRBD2	CASSFTGGITDTQYF	TGTGCCAGCAGCTTCACGGGGGGGATCACAGATACGCAGTATTTT
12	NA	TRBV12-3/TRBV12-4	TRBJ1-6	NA	CASSVRVSPLHF	TGTGCCAGCAGTGTCAGGGTTTCACCCCTCCACTTT
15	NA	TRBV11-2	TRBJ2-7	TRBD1	CASSLADRGTYEQYF	TGTGCCAGCAGCTTAGCGGACAGGGGAACCTACGAGCAGTACTTC
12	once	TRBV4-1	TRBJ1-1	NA	CASSRGDTEAFF	TGCGCCAGCAGCCGAGGGGACACTGAAGCTTTCTTT
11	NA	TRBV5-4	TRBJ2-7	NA	CASSSHYEQYF	TGTGCCAGCAGCTCCCACTACGAGCAGTACTTC
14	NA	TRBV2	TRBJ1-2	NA	CASSTGARGGGYTF	TGTGCCAGCAGCACCGGGGCGAGGGGGGGAGGCTACACCTTC
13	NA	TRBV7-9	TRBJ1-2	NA	CASKMTHDYGYTF	TGTGCCAGCAAGATGACACACGACTATGGCTACACCTTC
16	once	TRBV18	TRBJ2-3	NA	CASSPLVGGRADTQYF	TGTGCCAGCTCACCACTGGTGGGGGGCAGGGCAGATACGCAGTATTTT
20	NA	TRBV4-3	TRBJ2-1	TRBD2	CASSQEGAPGLAGGPHEQFF	TGCGCCAGCAGCCAAGAGGGGGCCCCGGGACTAGCGGGGGGGCCACATGAGCAGTTCTTC
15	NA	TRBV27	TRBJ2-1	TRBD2	CASSLRDLGGNEQFF	TGTGCCAGCAGTTTACGGGACTTGGGGGGGAATGAGCAGTTCTTC
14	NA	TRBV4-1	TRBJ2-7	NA	CASSRGLLRDEQYF	TGCGCCAGCAGCCGAGGCCTCCTTCGGGACGAGCAGTACTTC
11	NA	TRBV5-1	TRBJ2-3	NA	CASRNRDTQYF	TGCGCCAGCAGAAACCGGGATACGCAGTATTTT
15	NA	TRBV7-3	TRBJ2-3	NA	CASSYQGGLSDTQYF	TGTGCCAGCAGCTACCAAGGTGGACTTTCAGATACGCAGTATTTT
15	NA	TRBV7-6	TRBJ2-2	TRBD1	CASSYGQGRSGELFF	TGTGCCAGCAGTTACGGACAGGGACGGAGCGGGGAGCTGTTTTTT
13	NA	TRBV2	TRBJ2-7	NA	CASSGQVPYEQYF	TGTGCCAGCAGTGGACAGGTTCCCTACGAGCAGTACTTC
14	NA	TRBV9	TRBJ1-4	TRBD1	CASSSGQANEKLFF	TGTGCCAGCAGCTCAGGACAGGCTAATGAAAAACTGTTTTTT
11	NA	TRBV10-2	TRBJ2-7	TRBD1	CASQQGDEQYF	TGCGCCAGCCAACAGGGGGACGAGCAGTACTTC
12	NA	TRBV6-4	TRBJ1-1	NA	CASSDGGAEAFF	TGTGCCAGCAGTGATGGAGGGGCTGAAGCTTTCTTT
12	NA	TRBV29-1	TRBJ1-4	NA	CSVGKEGEKLFF	TGCAGCGTGGGGAAGGAAGGGGAAAAACTGTTTTTT
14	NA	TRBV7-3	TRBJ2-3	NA	CASSLTAGADTQYF	TGTGCCAGCAGCCTCACCGCAGGGGCGGATACGCAGTATTTT
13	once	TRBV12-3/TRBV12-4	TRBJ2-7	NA	CASSFHVSYEQYF	TGTGCCAGCAGTTTCCATGTCAGCTACGAGCAGTACTTC